The source of this T cell receptor (beta chain) is a study of T cells expressing NK-cell markers. Study summary: Among the eight sequenced donors, seven tested HCMV-seropositive and one tested seronegative. Study-level findings and limits: One observes that, in several donors, these clonotypes were also the leading ones within the CD3+CD56-NKG2C+ fraction.

Details on this clonotype: Its antigen is unknown.

CDR3 size: 16 residues. The cDNA for TCR beta came from 5'RACE template switching with UMIs. TCRdb reanalyzed the 5' RACE reads and collapses them to one entry per CDR3 protein, without DNA. The sample totals a few hundred thousand distinct CDR3 sequences; its top ten clones hold 5.2%. The sequenced material came from blood T cells: a sorted CD56 or NKG2C T cell subset, CD4+ or CD8+ T cells, or bulk PBMC T cells (not recorded which). The receptor was isolated from a man aged 18-70 years in good health. This chain links TRBV12-3 or TRBV12-4 with TRBJ2-5; TCRdb selects TRBD1, and the lack of DNA leaves this call unchecked. CDR3 region: CASSPVGARREETQYF.